One sample yielded the 18 T cell receptor beta chains listed below, sequenced in a study of blood T cell repertoires in COVID-19. Data came from immunoSEQ multiplex PCR; TCRdb stores just in-frame clones and leaves some out. The sample has over 100,000 clones; about 89% are singletons. The sequencing input was peripheral blood. These receptors were obtained from a man aged 45-60 years with acute or convalescent COVID-19.

V and J are TRBV7-9 and TRBJ2-5; TRBD2 agrees at 7 bases. The CDR3 totals 16 residues. CDR1 and CDR2 (germline): SEHNR, FQNEAQ (reference sequence). The trim removed 4 bases at V and 5 bases at J, leaving 13 bases unmatched. The chain's CDR3 is CASSSREERAWETQYF. CDR3 nucleotide sequence: TGTGCCAGCAGCTCCCGGGAGGAAAGAGCTTGGGAGACCCAGTACTTC.

This clone was counted many times. V and J are TRBV2 and TRBJ2-1, with TRBD2 as a possible D gene (6 bases). CDR3 size: 19 residues. V was pared by 6 bases and J by 2 bases, with 26 bases between. From germline, CDR1 is SNHLY and CDR2 FYNNEI. The CDR3 sequence is CASRAAPGSPLGPYNEQFF. The CDR3 region has the DNA TGTGCCAGCAGGGCAGCCCCCGGGAGTCCCCTCGGCCCCTACAATGAGCAGTTCTTC.

The J gene is TRBJ2-1, the V gene TRBV18; 9 bases map to TRBD1. The CDR3 covers 14 residues. Unmatched junction bases numbered 3, after V lost 3 bases and J lost 6 bases. Germline CDR1 is KGHSH and CDR2 is LQKENI. This CDR3 is CASSPRTGANEQFF. The CDR3 region has the DNA TGTGCCAGCTCACCCCGGACAGGGGCCAATGAGCAGTTCTTC.

This chain links TRBV2 with TRBJ2-5; 8 nucleotides match TRBD1. Germline trimming cut 9 bases from V and 5 bases from J; bases unmatched to any gene: 11. The length of the CDR3 is 14 residues. The germline CDR1 and CDR2 sequences are SNHLY and FYNNEI. The CDR3 DNA sequence: TGTGCCAGTCAGCAGGACAGGGTGATTGAGACCCAGTACTTC. This sequence encodes CASQQDRVIETQYF.

This chain links TRBV6-2 or TRBV6-3 with TRBJ2-5; 8 bases align to TRBD1. The CDR3 has 13 amino acids. V shed 6 bases and J 5 bases; nucleotides not matched to a gene: 5. Germline V gene lookup returns CDR1 MNHEY and CDR2 SVGEGT. The CDR3 nucleotides read TGTGCCAGCAGCCGGACAGGGTGGGAGACCCAGTACTTC. Its protein product is CASSRTGWETQYF.

The CDR3 nucleotides are TGTGCCAGCAGAATGACTAGCTTCGACACAGATACGCAGTATTTT. It specifies CASRMTSFDTDTQYF. The rearrangement links TRBV28 to TRBJ2-3; 7 nucleotides match TRBD2. Looked up from germline, CDR1 is MDHEN and CDR2 is SYDVKM. With 6 bases clipped from V and 2 bases from J, the junction kept 8 bases outside the gene matches. There are 15 residues in the CDR3.

V is TRBV5-6 and J is TRBJ1-2; 7 nucleotides agree with TRBD1. V lost 3 bases and J lost 2; bases outside the gene matches: 1. The germline V gene has CDR1 SGHDT and CDR2 YYEEEE. The CDR3 has 13 residues. In DNA, the CDR3 is TGTGCCAGCAGCTCGGGACAGAACTATGGCTACACCTTC. Translated: CASSSGQNYGYTF.

The chain uses TRBV4-1 and TRBJ1-1; D remains unclear. Trimming removed 7 bases at V and 6 bases at J, with 12 bases between. Germline CDR1 is MGHRA and CDR2 is YSYEKL. CDR3 size: 12 residues. CDR3 loop: CASTTGTAEAFF. The DNA for the CDR3 is TGCGCCAGCACCACGGGAACCGCTGAAGCTTTCTTT.

The chain has TRBV5-4 and TRBJ1-2; 7 bases fit TRBD1. V lost 3 bases to trimming and J lost 2 bases; unmatched junction nucleotides: 1. The CDR3 extends over 13 amino acids. Per the germline V gene, CDR1 is SGHNT and CDR2 is YYREEE (reference sequence). The CDR3, as DNA: TGTGCCAGCAGCTGGGGACAGAACTATGGCTACACCTTC. This gives the protein CASSWGQNYGYTF.

This chain links TRBV7-9 with TRBJ2-5; 9 nucleotides line up with TRBD1. The junction had 9 bases not matched to a gene; V was cut back by 5 bases and J by 5 bases. The CDR3 totals 15 residues. Looked up from germline, CDR1 is SEHNR and CDR2 is FQNEAQ (reference sequence). CDR3 in DNA: TGTGCCAGCAGCCTGGGACAGGGACTCTGGGAGACCCAGTACTTC. Protein product: CASSLGQGLWETQYF.

The chain employs TRBV5-4 and TRBJ2-3; 7 bases fit TRBD1. CDR1 SGHNT and CDR2 YYREEE come from the germline V gene (reference sequence). Losses at the gene ends were 4 bases for V and 1 base for J; bases not matched to a gene: 6. This CDR3 region has 15 residues. The CDR3 sequence: CASSETGLGTDTQYF. DNA of the CDR3: TGTGCCAGCAGCGAGACAGGGTTGGGCACAGATACGCAGTATTTT.

CDR3 coding DNA: TGTGCCAGCAGTCTCGGGAGGGCGAATGGCTACACCTTC. Translated, it gives CASSLGRANGYTF. This sequence joins TRBV12-3 or TRBV12-4 and TRBJ1-2; no clear D gene. The V gene lost 5 bases and the J gene lost 6 bases, with 13 bases spanning the gap. There are 13 residues in the CDR3.

The genes are TRBV24-1 and TRBJ2-2; D is unresolved. This CDR3 is 15 amino acids long. The V gene's germline CDR1 is KGHDR and CDR2 SFDVKD. The germline V and J ends were trimmed by 0 bases and 2 bases, with 6 bases remaining between them. This CDR3 reads CATSDLALNTGELFF. CDR3 nucleotides: TGTGCCACCAGTGATTTGGCCCTAAACACCGGGGAGCTGTTTTTT.

The J gene is TRBJ1-4, the V gene TRBV28; a possible D gene is TRBD1 (5 bases). The CDR3 totals 15 residues. With 4 bases removed from V and 0 bases from J, the gap between germline ends came to 9 bases. Germline V CDR1 and CDR2: MDHEN, SYDVKM. Written as DNA, the CDR3 is TGTGCCAGCAGTTCTAGGGGCGCAACTAATGAAAAACTGTTTTTT. As protein: CASSSRGATNEKLFF.

This clone is a singleton in its sample. The V gene is TRBV5-1, the J gene TRBJ2-1; TRBD2 matches at 10 bases. Per the germline V gene, CDR1 is SGHRS and CDR2 is YFSETQ. There are 16 residues in the CDR3. The junction had 4 bases not matched to a gene; V was cut back by 4 bases and J by 0 bases. CDR3 sequence reads: CASSLAGEPSYNEQFF. The CDR3 DNA is TGCGCCAGCAGCCTAGCGGGAGAACCCTCCTACAATGAGCAGTTCTTC. Together with reference TRBV5-1 and TRBJ2-1, the CDR3 gives the full variable domain: KAGVTQTPRYLIKTRGQQVTLSCSPISGHRSVSWYQQTPGQGLQFLFEYFSETQRNKGNFPGRFSGRQFSNSRSEMNVSTLELGDSALYLCASSLAGEPSYNEQFFGPGTRLTVL.

The genes are TRBV5-1 and TRBJ2-3, with TRBD1 matching 8 bases. V was pared by 0 bases and J by 5 bases, with 5 bases of the junction left unmatched. The germline V gene encodes CDR1 SGHRS and CDR2 YFSETQ. The CDR3 is 15 residues long. CDR3 protein: CASSLGGTGIDTQYF. The DNA for the CDR3 is TGCGCCAGCAGCTTGGGCGGGACAGGAATAGATACGCAGTATTTT.

The chain uses TRBV28 and TRBJ1-5; 9 nucleotides agree with TRBD1. J was trimmed by 1 base and V by 6 bases; bases with no gene match: 4. Germline V CDR1 and CDR2: MDHEN, SYDVKM. The CDR3 consists of 15 residues. DNA of the CDR3: TGTGCCAGCAGGAAACAGGGGGCCAGCAATCAGCCCCAGCATTTT. This translates into CASRKQGASNQPQHF.

This chain joins TRBV14 and TRBJ2-1, with 12 bases matching TRBD2. This CDR3 is built from 16 residues. CDR1 and CDR2 from the germline V gene are SGHDN and FVKESK. V shed 0 bases, J shed 4 bases, and the junction held 1 base outside the gene matches. The DNA for the CDR3 is TGTGCCAGCAGCCAAGAGGGACTAGCGGGTTACAATGAGCAGTTCTTC. Translation: CASSQEGLAGYNEQFF.